This TCR beta chain was sequenced during a study of graft-versus-host responses after intestinal transplantation. Study context: Every transplant recipient was induced with anti-thymocyte globulin, then maintained on tacrolimus and steroids for two to four years.

Sequenced by immunoSEQ multiplex PCR; TCRdb stores in-frame clones only, minus some. The table has 95,000 or so clones, around nine tenths seen once; the top ten hold 16%. The CDR3 length is 15 residues. CDR1 is SGHRS, CDR2 YFSETQ, per germline. The V and J ends lost 7 bases and 4 bases, in that order; junction bases with no gene match: 7. The sequence derives from a human patient who received an intestinal transplant, so some T cells may come from the graft donor. The rearrangement uses TRBV5-1 and TRBJ2-1; 11 bases agree with TRBD2. The sequencing used PBMCs, collected about 440 days after intestinal transplant. The CDR3, as DNA: TGCGCCAGCCGCCGACTAGCGGGGAATTACAATGAGCAGTTCTTC. It codes for CASRRLAGNYNEQFF. Together with reference TRBV5-1 and TRBJ2-1, the CDR3 gives the full variable domain: KAGVTQTPRYLIKTRGQQVTLSCSPISGHRSVSWYQQTPGQGLQFLFEYFSETQRNKGNFPGRFSGRQFSNSRSEMNVSTLELGDSALYLCASRRLAGNYNEQFFGPGTRLTVL.